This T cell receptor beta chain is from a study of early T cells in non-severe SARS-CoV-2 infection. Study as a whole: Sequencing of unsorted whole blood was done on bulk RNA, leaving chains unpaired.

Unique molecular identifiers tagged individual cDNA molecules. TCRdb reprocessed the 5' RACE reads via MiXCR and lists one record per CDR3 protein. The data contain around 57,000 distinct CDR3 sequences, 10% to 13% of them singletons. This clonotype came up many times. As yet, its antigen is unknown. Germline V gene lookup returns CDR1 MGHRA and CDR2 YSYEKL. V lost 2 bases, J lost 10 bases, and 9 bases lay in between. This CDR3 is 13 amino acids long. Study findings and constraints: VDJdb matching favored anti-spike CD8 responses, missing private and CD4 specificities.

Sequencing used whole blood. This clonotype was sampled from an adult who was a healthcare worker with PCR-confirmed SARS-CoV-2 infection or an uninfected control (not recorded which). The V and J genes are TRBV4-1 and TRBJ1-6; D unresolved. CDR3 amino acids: CASSQLGMSPLHF. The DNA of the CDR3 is TGCGCCAGCAGCCAACTTGGGATGTCACCCCTCCACTTT.